A single sample is the source of the 32 T cell receptor beta chains below, sequenced in a study of cytomegalovirus exposure and HLA in healthy donors. The PCR contained 60 Vbeta and 13 Jbeta primers. Assay used: immunoSEQ multiplex PCR; TCRdb lists only in-frame clones, some missing. The sample has fewer than 120,000 clones, about 86% seen once. What was sequenced was PBMCs. The receptors stem from a man aged 40-49 years in good health and CMV-seronegative.

The rearrangement joins TRBV29-1 to TRBJ1-1; 9 bases are a match to TRBD1. CDR1 and CDR2 from the germline V gene are SQVTM and ANQGSEA. V lost 5 bases to trimming and J lost 3 bases; unmatched junction nucleotides: 19. CDR3 length equals 18 residues. This CDR3 is CSVPGGKGGQGRYTEAFF. The CDR3 region has the DNA TGCAGCGTTCCTGGGGGGAAAGGGGGACAGGGAAGATACACTGAAGCTTTCTTT. The variable domain in full, completed from reference TRBV29-1 and TRBJ1-1, reads SAVISQKPSRDICQRGTSLTIQCQVDSQVTMMFWYRQQPGQSLTLIATANQGSEATYESGFVIDKFPISRPNLTFSTLTVSNMSPEDSSIYLCSVPGGKGGQGRYTEAFFGQGTRLTVV.

The J gene is TRBJ2-7, the V gene TRBV7-2; unclear D gene. Per the germline V gene, CDR1 is SGHTA and CDR2 is FQGNSA. The ends were cut back, 0 bases at V and 6 bases at J, with 6 bases in the middle. CDR3 size: 12 residues. The CDR3 loop reads CASSLANGEQYF. CDR3 nucleotides: TGTGCCAGCAGCTTAGCGAACGGCGAGCAGTACTTC.

This sequence joins TRBV30 and TRBJ2-7; D possibly corresponds to TRBD1 (6 bases). Germline V CDR1 and CDR2: GTSNPN, SVGIG (reference sequence). This CDR3 has 12 amino acids. V was pared by 2 bases and J by 6 bases, with 11 bases between. The chain's CDR3 is CAWSPGVPEQYF. The CDR3 region has the DNA TGTGCCTGGAGTCCAGGGGTTCCCGAGCAGTACTTC.

The chain couples TRBV10-2 to TRBJ1-1, with TRBD1 matching over 10 bases. CDR3 length: 15 residues. The ends lost 5 bases at V and 3 bases at J; junction bases unmatched: 6. Germline lookup yields CDR1 WSHSY and CDR2 SAAADI. CDR3: CASSITGTGDTEAFF. CDR3 DNA sequence: TGCGCCAGCAGTATAACCGGGACAGGGGACACTGAAGCTTTCTTT.

V gene TRBV27 combines with J gene TRBJ1-3, with 9 bases identical to TRBD1. J was trimmed by 1 base and V by 7 bases; bases with no gene match: 20. The germline CDR1 and CDR2 sequences are MNHEY and SMNVEV (reference sequence). This CDR3 has 20 amino acids. CDR3: CASTRVPPGQGAPSGNTIYF. CDR3 coding DNA: TGTGCCAGCACCCGCGTGCCCCCGGGACAGGGTGCCCCATCTGGAAACACCATATATTTT.

Regarding this clone: Its ends do not fully match the called genes, so a read error is possible. The J gene is TRBJ2-7, the V gene TRBV28, with D maybe TRBD2 (6 bases). This CDR3 spans 12 amino acids. CDR1 is MDHEN, CDR2 SYDVKM, per germline. The CDR3 sequence: CASSFSGGIGDF. The CDR3 DNA reads TGTGCCAGCAGTTTTTCAGGCGGGATTGGGGACTTC.

V usage is TRBV2 and J usage is TRBJ2-1; TRBD2 agrees at 11 bases. Germline assignment: CDR1 SNHLY and CDR2 FYNNEI. This CDR3 contains 15 residues. Trimming removed 6 bases from V and 2 bases from J; junction bases left unmatched: 3. CDR3 in amino acids: CASSGTSGAYNEQFF. The CDR3 region has the DNA TGTGCCAGCAGCGGGACTAGCGGCGCCTACAATGAGCAGTTCTTC.

The CDR3 region is CSVVRTGGGEQYF. The CDR3 DNA follows: TGCAGCGTTGTCAGGACAGGGGGTGGCGAGCAGTACTTC. The chain links TRBV29-1 to TRBJ2-7, with TRBD1 matching 10 bases. V shed 4 bases, J shed 6 bases, and the junction held 6 bases outside the gene matches. This CDR3 has 13 residues. Germline V gene lookup returns CDR1 SQVTM and CDR2 ANQGSEA.

This clone was seen a single time. The chain combines TRBV6-1 with TRBJ2-7, with D possibly being TRBD1 (5 bases). The germline gives CDR1 MNHNS, CDR2 SASEGT. The V end lost 0 bases, the J end lost 3 bases, and 9 bases lay between the germline ends. CDR3 size: 14 residues. The CDR3 here is CASSEAGVSYEQYF. Written as DNA, the CDR3 is TGTGCCAGCAGTGAAGCAGGGGTAAGCTACGAGCAGTACTTC.

The CDR3 sequence: CASSEHNQPQHF. CDR3 sequence (DNA): TGTGCCAGCAGTGAACATAATCAGCCCCAGCATTTT. The chain combines TRBV2 with TRBJ1-5, with D uncertain. This CDR3 is 12 amino acids long. Germline assignment: CDR1 SNHLY and CDR2 FYNNEI. V was shortened by 2 bases and J by 4 bases, with 3 bases between the two germline ends.

The chain links TRBV30 to TRBJ1-5; D unresolved. The CDR3 is made up of 14 amino acids. CDR1 is GTSNPN and CDR2 is SVGIG in the germline V gene (reference sequence). Trimming took off 2 bases at V and 2 bases at J, with 10 bases between the two ends. The CDR3 DNA is TGTGCCTGGAGTTCTGGGGAGCGCAATCAGCCCCAGCATTTT. Translated: CAWSSGERNQPQHF.

This clone has just a few counts. The chain couples TRBV5-1 to TRBJ2-2; D is uncertain. Germline CDR1 and CDR2: SGHRS and YFSETQ. V was trimmed by 0 bases and J by 1 base, leaving 7 bases between them. CDR3 length equals 15 residues. The chain's CDR3 is CASSLDTRNTGELFF. CDR3 bases: TGCGCCAGCAGCTTGGACACAAGGAACACCGGGGAGCTGTTTTTT.

This chain joins TRBV30 and TRBJ2-1; 10 bases map to TRBD2. Germline trimming cut 1 base from V and 4 bases from J; bases unmatched to any gene: 1. The CDR3 sequence is 14 residues long. Germline CDR1 is GTSNPN and CDR2 is SVGIG (reference sequence). CDR3 sequence (DNA): TGTGCCTGGAGTGCTAGCGGGGGATACAATGAGCAGTTCTTC. Protein sequence: CAWSASGGYNEQFF.

Comment on this clone: The sample holds other DNA sequences that translate to the same CDR3. This chain links TRBV5-1 with TRBJ1-1; D is unresolved. Germline CDR1 SGHRS, CDR2 YFSETQ. Trimming cost V 0 bases and J 1 base, with 7 bases left between them. The CDR3 contains 14 residues. The DNA of the CDR3 is TGCGCCAGCAGCTTGGGAACCGGGAACACTGAAGCTTTCTTT. Translating gives CASSLGTGNTEAFF.

This clone was seen a handful of times. V is TRBV6-5 and J is TRBJ1-5; possible D gene TRBD1, 5 bases. Per germline, CDR1 MNHEY and CDR2 SVGAGI. The CDR3 contains 13 residues. Trimming removed 5 bases at V and 9 bases at J, with 14 bases between. CDR3 in amino acids: CASSKGATSPQHF. In nucleotides, the CDR3 is TGTGCCAGCAGTAAAGGGGCCACCTCGCCCCAGCATTTT.

V is TRBV15 and J is TRBJ2-1, with 7 positions matching TRBD1. Losses at the gene ends were 1 base for V and 5 bases for J; bases not matched to a gene: 5. This CDR3 is 15 amino acids long. In germline, CDR1 is LNHNV, CDR2 YYDKDF (reference sequence). The CDR3 DNA reads TGTGCCACCAGCAGAGGGGGACAGAAGAACAATGAGCAGTTCTTC. Encoded protein: CATSRGGQKNNEQFF.

This chain joins TRBV11-1 and TRBJ2-5, with a tentative D call TRBD2 (5 bases). This CDR3 has 14 residues. Germline V lookup: CDR1 SGHAT, CDR2 FQDESV (reference sequence). With 3 bases removed from V and 5 bases from J, the gap between germline ends came to 13 bases. The DNA of the CDR3 is TGTGCCAGCAGCTTCGGGGATGTACGGGAGACCCAGTACTTC. Its protein product is CASSFGDVRETQYF.

This rearrangement joins TRBV2 to TRBJ1-4; TRBD1 matches 9 bases. The CDR3 runs 14 residues. The V segment lost 6 bases and the J segment 7 bases; nucleotides outside the gene matches: 6. The V gene's germline CDR1 is SNHLY and CDR2 FYNNEI. The CDR3 spells CASREQGASEKLFF. CDR3 sequence (DNA): TGTGCCAGCAGGGAACAGGGGGCCAGTGAAAAACTGTTTTTT.

The rearrangement uses TRBV18 and TRBJ1-1; perhaps TRBD1 as D (5 bases). With 1 base removed from V and 3 bases from J, the gap between germline ends came to 12 bases. The germline gives CDR1 KGHSH, CDR2 LQKENI. The CDR3 totals 15 residues. The CDR3 sequence: CASSPQGIGDTEAFF. The DNA for the CDR3 is TGTGCCAGCTCACCACAGGGGATAGGGGACACTGAAGCTTTCTTT.

The chain joins TRBV28 to TRBJ2-3; D ambiguous. The ends were cut back, 1 base at V and 4 bases at J, with 9 bases in the middle. Germline CDR1 MDHEN, CDR2 SYDVKM. The CDR3 consists of 14 residues. The CDR3 sequence: CASSLLVTADTQYF. As DNA, the CDR3 is TGTGCCAGCAGTTTATTAGTTACCGCAGATACGCAGTATTTT. Filled out from reference TRBV28 and TRBJ2-3, the complete variable domain reads DVKVTQSSRYLVKRTGEKVFLECVQDMDHENMFWYRQDPGLGLRLIYFSYDVKMKEKGDIPEGYSVSREKKERFSLILESASTNQTSMYLCASSLLVTADTQYFGPGTRLTVL.

The table lists this clone with a few counts. The chain employs TRBV21-1 and TRBJ1-1. TRBV21-1 corresponds to a pseudogene. The CDR3 has 15 amino acids. CDR3 loop: CASEVEGLRGAEAFF. CDR3 nucleotides: TGTGCCAGCGAGGTCGAGGGGTTACGGGGGGCTGAAGCTTTCTTT.

This chain joins TRBV7-6 and TRBJ1-4, with D possibly being TRBD1 (6 bases). There are 15 residues in the CDR3. The ends were cut back, 5 bases at V and 5 bases at J, with 15 bases in the middle. Germline CDR1 SGHVS, CDR2 FNYEAQ. CDR3 protein: CASSPSGGGNEKLFF. Here the CDR3 DNA reads TGTGCCAGCAGCCCCTCGGGGGGCGGCAATGAAAAACTGTTTTTT.

The chain carries TRBV2 and TRBJ2-3; 11 bases fit TRBD2. The V gene end was trimmed by 3 bases and the J gene end by 2 bases; junction bases not matched to a gene: 7. This CDR3 region has 17 residues. Germline loops: CDR1 SNHLY, CDR2 FYNNEI. The CDR3 DNA reads as TGTGCCAGCAGTGATCCAGGGACTAGCGGCCTCACAGATACGCAGTATTTT. Translating it yields CASSDPGTSGLTDTQYF.

This clone was counted only a few times. The chain joins TRBV5-6 to TRBJ2-1; D may be TRBD2 (6 bases). V was trimmed by 4 bases and J by 2 bases, leaving 16 bases between them. The CDR3 length is 16 residues. Germline lookup yields CDR1 SGHDT and CDR2 YYEEEE. CDR3 sequence reads: CASSPGVTEAYNEQFF. The DNA for the CDR3 is TGTGCCAGCAGCCCGGGGGTGACAGAGGCCTACAATGAGCAGTTCTTC. Combining the CDR3 with reference TRBV5-6 and TRBJ2-1 gives the whole variable domain DAGVTQSPTHLIKTRGQQVTLRCSPKSGHDTVSWYQQALGQGPQFIFQYYEEEERQRGNFPDRFSGHQFPNYSSELNVNALLLGDSALYLCASSPGVTEAYNEQFFGPGTRLTVL.

The chain combines TRBV11-2 with TRBJ1-1, with 7 bases that match TRBD1. This CDR3 is 15 amino acids long. With 2 bases clipped from V and 4 bases from J, the junction kept 7 bases outside the gene matches. Germline assignment: CDR1 SGHAT and CDR2 FQNNGV. The CDR3 reads CASSLIQGGSTEAFF. The CDR3 coding sequence is TGTGCCAGCAGCTTAATCCAGGGGGGTAGCACTGAAGCTTTCTTT.

V and J are TRBV9 and TRBJ1-1; the D is unclear. V shed 1 base and J shed 4 bases, with 2 bases lying between them. Germline lookup yields CDR1 SGDLS and CDR2 YYNGEE. This CDR3 contains 11 residues. This chain's CDR3 is CASSVLTEAFF. For the CDR3, the DNA is TGTGCCAGCAGCGTACTCACTGAAGCTTTCTTT. Filled out from reference TRBV9 and TRBJ1-1, the complete variable domain reads DSGVTQTPKHLITATGQRVTLRCSPRSGDLSVYWYQQSLDQGLQFLIQYYNGEERAKGNILERFSAQQFPDLHSELNLSSLELGDSALYFCASSVLTEAFFGQGTRLTVV.

The chain employs TRBV5-4 and TRBJ1-2; TRBD1 aligns across 7 bases. V lost 6 bases and J lost 5; bases outside the gene matches: 10. Per the germline V gene, CDR1 is SGHNT and CDR2 is YYREEE (reference sequence). This CDR3 region has 14 residues. The CDR3 DNA reads TGTGCCAGCACCCTAGACAGGGAGTTATATGGCTACACCTTC. Amino acid sequence: CASTLDRELYGYTF.

V is TRBV13 and J is TRBJ2-2; 9 positions match TRBD1. Germline loops: CDR1 PRHDT, CDR2 FYEKMQ (reference sequence). The CDR3 runs to 17 residues. Unmatched junction bases numbered 5, after V lost 0 bases and J lost 3 bases. The DNA of the CDR3 is TGTGCCAGCAGCTTAGGAGGAGGACAGGGGCACACCGGGGAGCTGTTTTTT. Translated, it gives CASSLGGGQGHTGELFF.

V usage is TRBV7-6 and J usage is TRBJ2-7; no clear D. The germline V gene encodes CDR1 SGHVS and CDR2 FNYEAQ. The germline V and J ends were trimmed by 1 base and 2 bases, with 9 bases remaining between them. The CDR3 covers 14 residues. The CDR3 sequence is CASSLGGLTYEQYF. The CDR3 DNA reads as TGTGCCAGCAGCTTAGGAGGCCTTACCTACGAGCAGTACTTC.

V gene TRBV5-4 combines with J gene TRBJ2-1, with TRBD2 identical over 9 bases. The CDR3 runs to 16 residues. The germline V gene encodes CDR1 SGHNT and CDR2 YYREEE (reference sequence). Trimming took 2 bases from V and 7 from J; bases not matched to a gene: 10. This CDR3 reads CASSFPPAGGLNEQFF. CDR3 DNA: TGTGCCAGCAGCTTCCCGCCTGCGGGGGGGCTGAATGAGCAGTTCTTC.

The count of this clone is one. The rearrangement joins TRBV27 to TRBJ2-7; 8 bases are a match to TRBD1. This CDR3 comprises 14 residues. CDR1 and CDR2 from the germline V gene are MNHEY and SMNVEV (reference sequence). Unmatched junction bases numbered 4, after V lost 2 bases and J lost 4 bases. CDR3 nucleotide sequence: TGTGCCAGCAGTTTAGGACAGGGCCCTTACGAGCAGTACTTC. Encoded protein: CASSLGQGPYEQYF.

V is TRBV11-2 and J is TRBJ1-1; 8 positions match TRBD1. Germline CDR1 SGHAT, CDR2 FQNNGV. This CDR3 has 14 residues. After removal of 4 bases from V and 11 bases from J, the junction contained 12 bases not matched to a gene. In DNA form, the CDR3 reads TGTGCCAGCAGCTCGCAGGGGGCGCCATTGTCGGCTTTCTTT. Encoded protein: CASSSQGAPLSAFF.